This TCR beta chain was recovered during a study of blood T cell repertoires in COVID-19. Study-level information: Donors in the United States, Italy and Spain gave samples during acute or convalescent COVID-19. The cDNA or gDNA used as material had been derived from T cells, B-cell-depleted T cells, or PBMCs.

This clone appeared a single time. In the authors' workflow: Amplifying reference gene primers gave estimates of nucleated cell counts. Repertoires were generated with immunoSEQ multiplex PCR, while TCRdb's copy carries only in-frame clones and drops some. V, J and clone size were drawn from that table, and D and trimming were deduced from the DNA. Seen here are some 280,000 clones, around 81% observed once, and the top ten hold approximately 4.1%. Germline V lookup: CDR1 SGHAT, CDR2 FQNNGV. V dropped 4 bases and J dropped 8; count of bases not matched to a gene: 4. The CDR3 covers 13 residues. J is TRBJ2-1 and V is TRBV11-2; 8 bases agree with TRBD1. This clonotype originated in a woman aged 45-65 years with active or convalescent COVID-19. Sequencing input: peripheral blood. CDR3 coding DNA: TGTGCCAGCAGCTCTCACAGGGGGGATGAGCAGTTCTTC. It is translated as CASSSHRGDEQFF.